Below are 26 T cell receptor beta chains sequenced from a single sample in a study of T cells in Graves' hyperthyroidism and ophthalmopathy (dated by TCRdb to about 2019). The receptor library was made with multiplex PCR. Sequencing relied on an Illumina HiSeq 2000. Amplification of TCR beta CDR3 regions was carried out from RNA transcripts. The first round of RT-PCR for the TCR CDR3 was performed with the HTBI primer set and the Qiagen OneStep RT-PCR kit. TCRdb passed the public sequencing reads through fastp at Q25 and MiXCR, retaining productive beta sequences. A single entry per CDR3 protein holds the most common genes and DNA from its merged rows. This sample has hundreds of thousands of distinct CDR3 sequences in its table, and approximately 14% of those were observed once. The ten top clones hold around 24% of the sample. The specimen sequenced was blood. These receptors all come from a woman aged 25 to 39 with Graves' hyperthyroidism.

This clonotype was recorded at least ten times. The rearrangement joins TRBV2 to TRBJ2-2; TRBD2 matches 12 bases. CDR1 SNHLY and CDR2 FYNNEI come from the germline V gene. The CDR3 sequence is 15 residues long. V was pared by 4 bases and J by 7 bases, with 4 bases of the junction left unmatched. CDR3 bases: TGTGCCAGCAGTGCCCTAGCGGGAGGGGACGGGGAGCTGTTTTTT. Protein: CASSALAGGDGELFF.

This clonotype was recorded at least ten times. V gene TRBV11-2 combines with J gene TRBJ2-5, with D hard to call. This CDR3 spans 13 amino acids. Germline CDR1 reads SGHAT; CDR2 reads FQNNGV. Trimming shortened V by 2 bases and J by 6 bases, and 10 bases separated the two germline ends. CDR3 sequence reads: CASSLSLGQTQYF. CDR3 coding DNA: TGTGCCAGCAGCTTAAGCTTGGGTCAGACCCAGTACTTC.

The rearrangement links TRBV7-2 to TRBJ2-1; D is unresolved. Germline values: CDR1 SGHTA, CDR2 FQGNSA. There are 15 residues in the CDR3. V was clipped by 5 bases and J by 5 bases, with 16 bases between them. DNA for the CDR3: TGTGCCAGCAGCACTTTAACAGATTTCGACAATGAGCAGTTCTTC. Translated, it gives CASSTLTDFDNEQFF.

Many counts were recorded for this clonotype. The CDR3: CASSLGKGELFF. The CDR3 DNA follows: TGTGCCAGCAGTTTAGGGAAGGGGGAGCTGTTTTTT. V gene TRBV12-3 or TRBV12-4 combines with J gene TRBJ2-2; D remains unclear. The CDR3 sequence is 12 residues long. The ends were cut back, 1 base at V and 8 bases at J, with 5 bases in the middle.

This clonotype was counted at least ten times. This sequence joins TRBV30 and TRBJ2-7, with no clear D. CDR1 and CDR2 from the germline V gene are GTSNPN and SVGIG (reference sequence). Trimming removed 0 bases from V and 6 bases from J, with 6 bases in between. This CDR3 is 11 amino acids long. For the CDR3, the DNA is TGTGCCTGGAGTGTATATGCCGAGCAGTACTTC. Its translation: CAWSVYAEQYF.

The V gene is TRBV5-6, the J gene TRBJ2-3; tentative D call: TRBD2 (6 bases). V was trimmed by 5 bases and J by 1 base, leaving 11 bases between them. CDR1 SGHDT and CDR2 YYEEEE come from the germline V gene. The CDR3 spans 14 residues. The CDR3 here is CASRGTSRTDTQYF. For the CDR3, the DNA is TGTGCCAGCAGGGGGACTTCTCGCACAGATACGCAGTATTTT.

The rearrangement joins TRBV7-9 to TRBJ2-1; 10 nucleotides agree with TRBD2. CDR1 is SEHNR, CDR2 FQNEAQ, per germline (reference sequence). Unmatched junction bases numbered 8, after V lost 5 bases and J lost 1 base. The length of the CDR3 is 17 residues. The CDR3 region is CASSHGGAGGSYNEQFF. DNA for the CDR3: TGTGCCAGCAGCCACGGTGGAGCGGGAGGGTCCTACAATGAGCAGTTCTTC.

The chain is built from TRBV4-1 and TRBJ2-3; D is perhaps TRBD1 (6 bases). Trimming cost V 0 bases and J 0 bases, with 13 bases left between them. The CDR3 sequence is 17 residues long. The germline V gene has CDR1 MGHRA and CDR2 YSYEKL. DNA of the CDR3: TGCGCCAGCAGCCAAGAAGGGACACAAGCTAGCACAGATACGCAGTATTTT. Its protein product is CASSQEGTQASTDTQYF.

This clonotype was counted many times. V gene TRBV2 combines with J gene TRBJ2-7; 11 nucleotides match TRBD2. The CDR3 length is 15 residues. V lost 1 base to trimming and J lost 7 bases; unmatched junction nucleotides: 6. CDR1 and CDR2 (germline): SNHLY, FYNNEI. CDR3 bases: TGTGCCAGCAGTGAAGTAGCGGGAGGGCGAGGAGAGCAGTACTTC. It encodes CASSEVAGGRGEQYF.

With regard to this clonotype: A read error may be the cause here, since a much bigger clone is one base away. The gene calls are TRBV12-3 or TRBV12-4 and TRBJ2-3, with D possibly called TRBD1 or TRBD2 (5 bases each). The CDR3 loop spans 14 amino acids. The CDR3 DNA follows: TGTGTCAGCACCCAACGGGGCTTCACAGATACGCAGTATTTT. Its protein product is CVSTQRGFTDTQYF.

The rearrangement links TRBV7-9 to TRBJ2-5; unclear D gene. Trimming removed 2 bases from V and 2 bases from J, with 9 bases in between. CDR3 length equals 14 residues. Looked up from germline, CDR1 is SEHNR and CDR2 is FQNEAQ (reference sequence). CDR3: CASSLIRLQETQYF. The CDR3 DNA reads TGTGCCAGCAGCTTAATTCGTCTACAAGAGACCCAGTACTTC.

Ten or more counts support this clonotype. This sequence joins TRBV6-2 or TRBV6-3 and TRBJ1-2, with a weak D call TRBD1 (5 bases). The CDR3 totals 14 residues. Trimming pared 6 bases from V and 8 bases from J, leaving 19 bases between. Germline V CDR1 and CDR2: MNHEY, SVGEGT. CDR3 nucleotide sequence: TGTGCCAGCAGAGAACACGGGGCCCCGTGGGGCTACACCTTC. Residues: CASREHGAPWGYTF.

This clonotype was found a few times. The genes are TRBV29-1 and TRBJ2-4; D unresolved. Germline-derived CDR1 and CDR2 are SQVTM and ANQGSEA. This CDR3 region has 12 residues. Trimming pared 7 bases from V and 1 base from J, leaving 8 bases between. The CDR3 bases are TGCAGCGCAGGTGTGGCCAAAAACATTCAGTACTTC. It yields the protein CSAGVAKNIQYF.

V is TRBV5-1 and J is TRBJ2-3; TRBD1 might be the D (6 bases). This CDR3 spans 17 amino acids. Germline-derived CDR1 and CDR2 are SGHRS and YFSETQ. V was clipped by 2 bases and J by 1 base, with 17 bases between them. The CDR3 here is CASSLTPGTPRTDTQYF. DNA of the CDR3: TGCGCCAGCAGCTTAACCCCAGGGACACCCCGCACAGATACGCAGTATTTT.

V gene TRBV20-1 combines with J gene TRBJ2-3; 7 nucleotides agree with TRBD2. The CDR3 totals 14 residues. The J segment lost 6 bases and the V segment lost 4 bases, leaving 10 bases of the junction unmatched. Germline V gene data show CDR1 as DFQATT and CDR2 as SNEGSKA (reference sequence). The CDR3 DNA follows: TGCAGTGCTAAAAAGGGGACTAAGGGCGATACGCAGTATTTT. Amino acids: CSAKKGTKGDTQYF.

This clonotype has a count of ten or more. The chain has TRBV9 and TRBJ2-3; D may correspond to TRBD1 or TRBD2 (5 bases each). The CDR3 length is 13 residues. V lost 6 bases and J 4 bases, leaving 12 bases between the germline ends. The germline gives CDR1 SGDLS, CDR2 YYNGEE. The CDR3 nucleotides read TGTGCCAGCACCGCACAGGACTCAGATACGCAGTATTTT. It codes for CASTAQDSDTQYF.

V and J are TRBV2 and TRBJ2-4; D gene unclear. The V end lost 1 base, the J end lost 0 bases, and 10 bases lay between the germline ends. The CDR3 covers 16 residues. The germline V gene encodes CDR1 SNHLY and CDR2 FYNNEI. The CDR3 loop reads CASSEGAPLAKNIQYF. The CDR3 DNA reads TGTGCCAGCAGTGAAGGAGCGCCACTAGCCAAAAACATTCAGTACTTC.

The J gene is TRBJ1-6, the V gene TRBV20-1, with unresolved D. Germline V gene data show CDR1 as DFQATT and CDR2 as SNEGSKA (reference sequence). This CDR3 is 17 amino acids long. The germline V and J ends were trimmed by 0 bases and 7 bases, with 19 bases remaining between them. The CDR3 DNA reads TGCAGTGCTAGAGACCCACGGGAGTGGGGTGGCAATTCACCCCTCCACTTT. Amino acids: CSARDPREWGGNSPLHF.

This clonotype has a count of ten or more. The V call is TRBV13, the J call TRBJ2-5, with 7 bases lining up with TRBD2. Germline values: CDR1 PRHDT, CDR2 FYEKMQ (reference sequence). CDR3 length: 18 amino acids. Unmatched junction bases numbered 14, after V lost 3 bases and J lost 1 base. Written as DNA, the CDR3 is TGTGCCAGCAGCTTCCGTTGGCCCACGGGAGGACTCCAAGAGACCCAGTACTTC. This translates into CASSFRWPTGGLQETQYF.

This clonotype was recorded at least ten times. The CDR3 nucleotides read TGTGCCAGCAGCGTAGCAGTGACGAACACCGGGGAGCTGTTTTTT. Protein sequence: CASSVAVTNTGELFF. The chain employs TRBV9 and TRBJ2-2, with D uncertain. With 0 bases removed from V and 0 bases from J, the gap between germline ends came to 6 bases. The CDR3 has 15 residues. Germline V gene sequence: CDR1 SGDLS, CDR2 YYNGEE.

In its sample, this clonotype was seen many times. This chain's CDR3 is CASSLGGDGYTF. The CDR3 nucleotides read TGTGCCAGCAGTCTAGGGGGAGATGGCTACACCTTC. The chain recombines TRBV28 with TRBJ1-2; possibly TRBD1 for D (6 bases). This CDR3 spans 12 amino acids. Looked up from germline, CDR1 is MDHEN and CDR2 is SYDVKM. V shed 5 bases and J shed 6 bases, with 10 bases lying between them.

V gene TRBV24-1 combines with J gene TRBJ2-1, with unresolved D. V gave up 4 bases and J gave up 6 bases, with 12 bases separating them. CDR1 and CDR2 from the germline V gene are KGHDR and SFDVKD. This CDR3 has 14 amino acids. In DNA, the CDR3 is TGTGCCACCAGTGACTCCCGGGCCCCCAATGAGCAGTTCTTC. This encodes CATSDSRAPNEQFF.

The chain is built from TRBV4-1 and TRBJ2-1, with D perhaps TRBD2 (6 bases). The ends were cut back, 0 bases at V and 6 bases at J, with 12 bases in the middle. The CDR3 is made up of 15 amino acids. Germline-derived CDR1 and CDR2 are MGHRA and YSYEKL. DNA for the CDR3: TGCGCCAGCAGCCAAGACCCCGGGAGTGGCAATGAGCAGTTCTTC. This encodes CASSQDPGSGNEQFF.

This clonotype was recorded once. The chain is built from TRBV7-9 and TRBJ2-5; 7 bases align to TRBD2. V shed 10 bases, J shed 2 bases, and the junction held 16 bases outside the gene matches. The CDR3 spans 16 residues. CDR1 and CDR2 (germline): SEHNR, FQNEAQ (reference sequence). CDR3 sequence reads: CANVRLALSEQETQYF. The CDR3 region has the DNA TGTGCCAACGTCCGACTAGCTTTAAGCGAGCAAGAGACCCAGTACTTC.

The table lists this clonotype with many counts. The genes are TRBV12-3 or TRBV12-4 and TRBJ1-6, with D perhaps matching TRBD1 (5 bases). V was cut by 5 bases and J by 10 bases, with 15 bases left in between. The CDR3 runs 14 residues. The CDR3: CASSKPGAASPLHF. The CDR3 nucleotides are TGTGCCAGCAGTAAGCCCGGGGCAGCCTCACCCCTCCACTTT.

The chain is built from TRBV7-9 and TRBJ1-4; D is possibly TRBD1 (6 bases). The CDR3 is made up of 13 amino acids. Germline loops: CDR1 SEHNR, CDR2 FQNEAQ (reference sequence). Deletions cut 3 bases from V and 5 bases from J, with 7 bases between. The CDR3 DNA is TGTGCCAGCAGCTTCGGGGGCAATGAAAAACTGTTTTTT. This encodes CASSFGGNEKLFF.